This passage covers 15 T cell receptor beta chains from one sample sequenced in a study of T cell responses to AZD1222 COVID-19 vaccine. Libraries were prepared by immunoSEQ multiplex PCR; TCRdb keeps only in-frame clonotypes and omits some of them. This sample has under 200,000 clones; 85% to 95% occur once, and the top ten carry roughly 3.9%. The material sequenced was peripheral blood, taken on day 0 of AZD1222 vaccination. The source is an adult in good health.

This chain connects TRBV3-1 (or the pseudogene TRBV3-2) to TRBJ1-2; no clear D gene. This CDR3 is built from 15 residues. The V end lost 2 bases, the J end lost 3 bases, and 13 bases lay between the germline ends. CDR1 and CDR2 (germline): LGHDT, YNNKEL (reference sequence). DNA for the CDR3: TGTGCCAGCAGCCAAAATAGAAACCCTGACTATGGCTACACCTTC. Amino acids: CASSQNRNPDYGYTF.

This sequence joins TRBV27 and TRBJ2-2; 8 bases align to TRBD2. Germline values: CDR1 MNHEY, CDR2 SMNVEV (reference sequence). Trimming took 6 bases from V and 3 from J; bases not matched to a gene: 6. The CDR3 consists of 15 residues. CDR3 residues: CASSSGGTDTGELFF. The CDR3 DNA follows: TGTGCCAGCAGCTCGGGAGGGACGGACACCGGGGAGCTGTTTTTT.

The chain employs TRBV7-2 and TRBJ2-7, with 9 bases aligning to TRBD1. This CDR3 has 14 residues. The ends lost 5 bases at V and 7 bases at J; junction bases unmatched: 9. Per the germline V gene, CDR1 is SGHTA and CDR2 is FQGNSA. CDR3 sequence reads: CASSISGTGFEQYF. As DNA, the CDR3 is TGTGCCAGCAGCATATCCGGGACAGGGTTTGAGCAGTACTTC.

This sequence joins TRBV6-2 or TRBV6-3 and TRBJ1-1, with D possibly TRBD1 on 6 matching bases. Germline values: CDR1 MNHEY, CDR2 SVGEGT. Deletions cut 1 base from V and 13 bases from J, with 16 bases between. This CDR3 is 13 amino acids long. The chain's CDR3 is CASSYLGRGYGFF. The CDR3 DNA reads as TGTGCCAGCAGTTACTTAGGAAGGGGGTACGGTTTCTTT.

V is TRBV14 and J is TRBJ2-5; D is uncertain. CDR1 is SGHDN and CDR2 is FVKESK in the germline V gene. This CDR3 region has 13 residues. The V end lost 4 bases, the J end lost 7 bases, and 13 bases lay between the germline ends. The CDR3 sequence: CASSRFDLATQYF. The CDR3 DNA sequence: TGTGCCAGCAGCCGTTTCGATCTCGCGACCCAGTACTTC.

The chain has TRBV7-9 and TRBJ1-1; D is ambiguous. This CDR3 is built from 11 residues. Trimming took off 5 bases at V and 3 bases at J, with 4 bases between the two ends. CDR1 is SEHNR, CDR2 FQNEAQ, per germline (reference sequence). The DNA for the CDR3 is TGTGCCAGCAGCGACTACACTGAAGCTTTCTTT. As protein: CASSDYTEAFF.

The chain couples TRBV2 to TRBJ2-2; the match to TRBD1 covers 8 bases. Germline trimming cut 8 bases from V and 0 bases from J; bases unmatched to any gene: 2. Germline V gives CDR1 SNHLY, CDR2 FYNNEI. The CDR3 has 14 residues. The CDR3 sequence is CASVGQANTGELFF. Written as DNA, the CDR3 is TGTGCCAGCGTGGGACAGGCGAACACCGGGGAGCTGTTTTTT.

The rearrangement links TRBV5-1 to TRBJ1-2; tentative D call: TRBD1 (5 bases). The CDR3 has 15 residues. With 4 bases removed from V and 2 bases from J, the gap between germline ends came to 15 bases. CDR1 and CDR2 from the germline V gene are SGHRS and YFSETQ. The chain's CDR3 is CASSRTGAINYGYTF. DNA for the CDR3: TGCGCCAGCAGCCGGACCGGGGCCATAAACTATGGCTACACCTTC.

The chain carries TRBV6-2 or TRBV6-3 and TRBJ1-6; D unresolved. This CDR3 has 12 residues. Germline V gene sequence: CDR1 MNHEY, CDR2 SVGEGT. Trimming took off 2 bases at V and 10 bases at J, with 6 bases between the two ends. In DNA form, the CDR3 reads TGTGCCAGCAGTTACGGTCACTCACCCCTCCACTTT. This gives the protein CASSYGHSPLHF.

This chain connects TRBV19 to TRBJ1-5; D uncertain. The CDR3 covers 14 residues. The germline V and J ends were trimmed by 3 bases and 5 bases, with 11 bases remaining between them. The germline CDR1 and CDR2 sequences are LNHDA and SQIVND (reference sequence). CDR3 DNA sequence: TGTGCCAGTAGTATTCTGGGGTCGGATCAGCCCCAGCATTTT. Residues: CASSILGSDQPQHF.

The count of this clone is one. V usage is TRBV19 and J usage is TRBJ1-2; TRBD1 aligns across 9 bases. Trimming cost V 6 bases and J 5 bases; bases outside gene matches: 4. CDR1 and CDR2 (germline): LNHDA, SQIVND (reference sequence). The CDR3 sequence is 13 residues long. CDR3 bases: TGTGCCAGTAGACTGGACAGGGGATATGGCTACACCTTC. It is translated as CASRLDRGYGYTF.

DNA of the CDR3: TGTGCCAGCAGCTTACGCGGACGGGTCTCCTCTGGGGCCAACGTCCTGACTTTC. This translates into CASSLRGRVSSGANVLTF. J is TRBJ2-6 and V is TRBV7-8, with unresolved D. Germline V lookup: CDR1 SGHVS, CDR2 FQNEAQ. This CDR3 is 18 amino acids long. Between the trimmed V and J ends, which lost 2 bases and 0 bases, there was a span of 14 bases.

The V and J genes are TRBV7-2 and TRBJ1-2; D call uncertain. The CDR3 is made up of 16 amino acids. Germline V gives CDR1 SGHTA, CDR2 FQGNSA. The V end was cut by 4 bases, the J end by 0 bases, with 15 bases between. CDR3 region: CASSSPDREANYGYTF. DNA of the CDR3: TGTGCCAGCAGCTCTCCTGACCGCGAAGCTAACTATGGCTACACCTTC.

The V and J genes are TRBV12-5 and TRBJ1-1; D possibly corresponds to TRBD1 (6 bases). Looked up from germline, CDR1 is LGHNT and CDR2 is FRNRAP. Trimming removed 6 bases at V and 0 bases at J, with 14 bases between. The length of the CDR3 is 15 residues. The CDR3 is CASGSSGGMNTEAFF. The CDR3 DNA is TGTGCTAGTGGCTCCTCTGGGGGCATGAACACTGAAGCTTTCTTT.

The chain has TRBV6-5 and TRBJ1-1; D is uncertain. V lost 11 bases, J lost 7 bases, and 11 bases lay in between. This CDR3 comprises 10 residues. Germline V gives CDR1 MNHEY, CDR2 SVGAGI. In DNA form, the CDR3 reads TGTGCCGTCAGACCCGGTGAAGCTTTCTTT. It specifies CAVRPGEAFF.